The sequence of this T cell receptor (beta chain) was determined in a study of shared clonotypes between healthy human individuals. Study results and caveats: Sequencing of the sorted subsets was shown by rarefaction to be incomplete despite large depth.

The assay was run at deep level. It was around 220 ng DNA, 28,000 or so T cell genomes, that sorted-subset replicate PCRs used. Original analysis: For the immunoSEQ data, sequences were junction-only without quality scores, so filtering differed. The repertoire was sequenced with immunoSEQ multiplex PCR; TCRdb's copy has only in-frame clones and lacks some. That table furnishes V, J and clone size, whereas the DNA furnished D and trimming. This sample carries over a million clones, roughly 96% of them seen once, and the ten largest clones take approximately 1.1%. Turning to this clone: Its antigen remains unidentified.

This receptor was obtained from a man aged 25-40 years in good health. The specimen sequenced was naive CD4+ T cells sorted from blood. Subset in this sample: CD45RA+ positively selected.

CDR3 residues: CASSPLWGGDEQFF. CDR3 nucleotide sequence: TGTGCCAGCAGCCCCCTGTGGGGGGGGGATGAGCAGTTCTTC. The chain recombines TRBV11-2 with TRBJ2-1; 7 positions match TRBD2. The CDR3 contains 14 residues. The germline gives CDR1 SGHAT, CDR2 FQNNGV. V shed 5 bases, J shed 8 bases, and the junction held 9 bases outside the gene matches.